The 28 T cell receptor beta chains below come from one sample, sequenced in a study of PD-1 blockade in mismatch repair-deficient tumors. TCRdb's copy holds only in-frame clones and misses some; the assay was immunoSEQ multiplex PCR. This table has some 97,000 clones, 65% to 85% appearing once. The material sequenced was peripheral blood, taken about 36 weeks after starting pembrolizumab. These receptors came from an adult with mismatch repair-deficient cancer.

This rearrangement joins TRBV7-2 to TRBJ2-2; D may correspond to TRBD1 or TRBD2 (5 bases each). The CDR3 covers 15 residues. Trimming removed 3 bases at V and 2 bases at J, with 10 bases between. Germline V gene sequence: CDR1 SGHTA, CDR2 FQGNSA. The CDR3: CASSFGGANTGELFF. The CDR3 DNA sequence: TGTGCCAGCAGCTTTGGGGGAGCTAACACCGGGGAGCTGTTTTTT.

This clone was seen a few times. This chain joins TRBV19 and TRBJ1-5, with 9 nucleotides matching TRBD1. V shed 6 bases, J shed 6 bases, and the junction held 3 bases outside the gene matches. Germline assignment: CDR1 LNHDA and CDR2 SQIVND (reference sequence). The CDR3 has 13 residues. The CDR3 protein is CASSGTGPQPQHF. The CDR3 nucleotides read TGTGCCAGTAGCGGGACAGGGCCTCAGCCCCAGCATTTT.

This chain uses TRBV5-1 with TRBJ2-1; the match to TRBD2 covers 13 bases. CDR1 is SGHRS, CDR2 YFSETQ, per germline. The V segment lost 4 bases and the J segment 7 bases; nucleotides outside the gene matches: 8. This CDR3 is built from 16 residues. DNA for the CDR3: TGCGCCAGCAGCCTTTGGACTAGCGGGGGAGAAAATGAGCAGTTCTTC. Its translation: CASSLWTSGGENEQFF. Full variable domain (outside the CDR3, taken from reference TRBV5-1 and TRBJ2-1): KAGVTQTPRYLIKTRGQQVTLSCSPISGHRSVSWYQQTPGQGLQFLFEYFSETQRNKGNFPGRFSGRQFSNSRSEMNVSTLELGDSALYLCASSLWTSGGENEQFFGPGTRLTVL.

The gene calls are TRBV11-2 and TRBJ1-1; D gene unclear. The CDR3 has 13 residues. The V and J ends lost 5 bases and 6 bases respectively, with 13 bases between them. Germline V gene data show CDR1 as SGHAT and CDR2 as FQNNGV. The CDR3 here is CASSLGVFPEAFF. CDR3 nucleotides: TGTGCCAGCAGCCTCGGGGTCTTCCCTGAAGCTTTCTTT.

The V and J genes are TRBV5-6 and TRBJ2-3; the match to TRBD2 covers 8 bases. V shed 6 bases, J shed 4 bases, and the junction held 16 bases outside the gene matches. Looked up from germline, CDR1 is SGHDT and CDR2 is YYEEEE. The CDR3 extends over 17 amino acids. CDR3 sequence reads: CASNPPMGREDPDTQYF. CDR3 nucleotides: TGTGCCAGCAACCCTCCCATGGGGCGGGAGGATCCAGATACGCAGTATTTT.

This clone was seen more than once but under ten times. The chain links TRBV30 to TRBJ2-2; D is undetermined. Looked up from germline, CDR1 is GTSNPN and CDR2 is SVGIG (reference sequence). The CDR3 sequence is 14 residues long. V lost 0 bases and J lost 1, with 6 bases in between. The CDR3 bases are TGTGCCTGGAGTGTGGGGATGAACACCGGGGAGCTGTTTTTT. Amino acids: CAWSVGMNTGELFF. Filled out from reference TRBV30 and TRBJ2-2, the complete variable domain reads SQTIHQWPATLVQPVGSPLSLECTVEGTSNPNLYWYRQAAGRGLQLLFYSVGIGQISSEVPQNLSASRPQDRQFILSSKKLLLSDSGFYLCAWSVGMNTGELFFGEGSRLTVL.

The chain uses TRBV7-9 and TRBJ1-2; tentatively, D is TRBD1 (5 bases). This CDR3 spans 16 amino acids. From germline, CDR1 is SEHNR and CDR2 FQNEAQ (reference sequence). Trimming removed 2 bases from V and 2 bases from J, with 15 bases in between. Here the CDR3 DNA reads TGTGCCAGCAGCTTAACTGGGGGAGTACGGAACTATGGCTACACCTTC. Translated: CASSLTGGVRNYGYTF.

The chain uses TRBV5-6 and TRBJ2-7, with 8 bases lining up with TRBD1. V dropped 4 bases and J dropped 3; count of bases not matched to a gene: 9. The CDR3 extends over 15 amino acids. Germline V CDR1 and CDR2: SGHDT, YYEEEE. Written as DNA, the CDR3 is TGTGCCAGCAGCGCTGAGACAGGGGAGAGCTACGAGCAGTACTTC. Its translation is CASSAETGESYEQYF.

The rearrangement joins TRBV5-8 to TRBJ2-2; TRBD2 matches at 8 bases. V was pared by 3 bases and J by 3 bases, with 7 bases of the junction left unmatched. CDR3 size: 16 residues. CDR1 and CDR2 from the germline V gene are SGHTS and YDEGEE. CDR3 protein: CASSSSGRGYTGELFF. DNA for the CDR3: TGTGCCAGCAGCTCGAGCGGGAGAGGTTACACCGGGGAGCTGTTTTTT.

CDR3 protein: CASSFNAGGGGYGYTF. CDR3 bases: TGTGCCAGCAGTTTCAACGCTGGGGGCGGTGGCTATGGCTACACCTTC. V usage is TRBV11-2 and J usage is TRBJ1-2; D perhaps matches TRBD1 (6 bases). This CDR3 region has 16 residues. V lost 6 bases to trimming and J lost 4 bases, with 21 bases between them. Germline-derived CDR1 and CDR2 are SGHAT and FQNNGV.

This CDR3 reads CASSQILAEATDTQYF. In DNA, the CDR3 is TGTGCCAGCAGCCAAATACTAGCGGAAGCGACAGATACGCAGTATTTT. The genes are TRBV13 and TRBJ2-3; 8 bases map to TRBD2. In germline, CDR1 is PRHDT, CDR2 FYEKMQ (reference sequence). Trimming cost V 5 bases and J 3 bases; bases outside gene matches: 10. The CDR3 extends over 16 amino acids.

The V and J genes are TRBV6-5 and TRBJ1-1, with D unresolved. V lost 6 bases and J 2 bases, leaving 13 bases between the germline ends. The CDR3 has 14 residues. Germline V gene data show CDR1 as MNHEY and CDR2 as SVGAGI. DNA for the CDR3: TGTGCCAGCAGGAAGCCTCGGGGAAACACTGAAGCTTTCTTT. This gives the protein CASRKPRGNTEAFF.

The chain joins TRBV19 to TRBJ1-1; no reliable D call. Trimming took 4 bases from V and 1 from J, leaving 13 bases between them. The V gene's germline CDR1 is LNHDA and CDR2 SQIVND (reference sequence). The CDR3 length is 15 residues. CDR3 in DNA: TGTGCCAGTAGTACTGTCCAGGTAAGGAACACTGAAGCTTTCTTT. Protein: CASSTVQVRNTEAFF.

This chain joins TRBV19 and TRBJ1-2; 10 bases match TRBD1. From germline, CDR1 is LNHDA and CDR2 SQIVND (reference sequence). V lost 5 bases, J lost 4 bases, and 1 base stayed unmatched. The CDR3 is made up of 13 amino acids. CDR3 sequence reads: CASSRQGAYGYTF. The CDR3, as DNA: TGTGCCAGTAGTCGACAGGGGGCCTATGGCTACACCTTC.

J is TRBJ2-3 and V is TRBV7-2; 16 nucleotides agree with TRBD2. From germline, CDR1 is SGHTA and CDR2 FQGNSA. This CDR3 comprises 19 residues. V lost 1 base, J lost 1 base, and 5 bases stayed unmatched. CDR3 amino acids: CASSLGGTSGRGGTDTQYF. The CDR3 DNA reads as TGTGCCAGCAGCTTAGGTGGGACTAGCGGGAGGGGAGGCACAGATACGCAGTATTTT.

The chain has TRBV10-1 and TRBJ2-1, with D maybe TRBD1 (6 bases). This CDR3 has 13 amino acids. V lost 6 bases to trimming and J lost 8 bases, with 14 bases between them. Germline loops: CDR1 WNHNN, CDR2 SYGVQD (reference sequence). In nucleotides, the CDR3 is TGCGCCAGCAGCGATAACAGGGTTCATGAGCAGTTCTTC. The encoded protein is CASSDNRVHEQFF.

This clone was found once. The rearrangement uses TRBV7-3 and TRBJ2-7; a weak D match, TRBD2 (5 bases). This CDR3 comprises 11 residues. CDR1 and CDR2 from the germline V gene are SGHTA and FQGTGA. The germline V and J ends were trimmed by 5 bases and 7 bases, with 9 bases remaining between them. For the CDR3, the DNA is TGTGCCAGCAGCCAGGACTTGGAGCAGTACTTC. It codes for CASSQDLEQYF.

With respect to this clone: The same CDR3 can be traced to other DNA sequences in this sample. The chain uses TRBV7-9 and TRBJ1-1; D perhaps matches TRBD1 (6 bases). This CDR3 contains 14 residues. With 1 base removed from V and 4 bases from J, the gap between germline ends came to 10 bases. CDR1 is SEHNR, CDR2 FQNEAQ, per germline (reference sequence). The CDR3 protein is CASSLGGGGTEAFF. In nucleotides, the CDR3 is TGTGCCAGCAGCTTAGGGGGAGGGGGCACTGAAGCTTTCTTT.

This chain connects TRBV10-3 to TRBJ2-7; D is undetermined. Trimming took 4 bases from V and 3 from J, leaving 4 bases between them. CDR1 and CDR2 from the germline V gene are ENHRY and SYGVKD. The CDR3 length is 11 residues. The CDR3 DNA reads TGTGCCATCAGTGGCGGCTACGAGCAGTACTTC. As protein: CAISGGYEQYF.

The V gene is TRBV7-2, the J gene TRBJ2-7; D is possibly TRBD2 (6 bases). This CDR3 region has 16 residues. Germline V lookup: CDR1 SGHTA, CDR2 FQGNSA. V lost 3 bases, J lost 5 bases, and 20 bases lay in between. The CDR3 spells CASSLGRGGAPDEQYF. CDR3 bases: TGTGCCAGCAGCTTGGGGCGGGGCGGGGCCCCCGACGAGCAGTACTTC.

This chain uses TRBV19 with TRBJ2-7, with TRBD2 as a possible D gene (6 bases). The CDR3 consists of 14 residues. V was shortened by 5 bases and J by 6 bases, with 17 bases between the two germline ends. Germline V gene lookup returns CDR1 LNHDA and CDR2 SQIVND (reference sequence). Here the CDR3 reads CASSPIADRGEQYF. The CDR3 bases are TGTGCCAGTAGTCCTATAGCGGACCGGGGCGAGCAGTACTTC.

The rearrangement links TRBV7-3 to TRBJ2-2, with 7 bases fitting TRBD2. Germline CDR1 reads SGHTA; CDR2 reads FQGTGA. This CDR3 comprises 17 residues. The junction had 9 bases not matched to a gene; V was cut back by 1 base and J by 4 bases. The CDR3 bases are TGTGCCAGCAGCTTAATCGGGGGAGGGCCCTTCACCGGGGAGCTGTTTTTT. This sequence encodes CASSLIGGGPFTGELFF.

The chain couples TRBV4-2 to TRBJ2-3; D gene ambiguous. Germline assignment: CDR1 LGHNA and CDR2 YNFKEQ. V shed 6 bases and J shed 0 bases, with 4 bases lying between them. The CDR3 spans 12 residues. The CDR3: CASRGSTDTQYF. The CDR3 nucleotides are TGTGCCAGCAGGGGTAGCACAGATACGCAGTATTTT.

The V call is TRBV27, the J call TRBJ2-2, with D tentatively TRBD1 (9 bases). The CDR3 contains 18 residues. Trimming left V 1 base short and J 7 bases short, with 22 bases between. Germline loops: CDR1 MNHEY, CDR2 SMNVEV (reference sequence). The CDR3 loop is CASSLYFSGTGKIGELFF. CDR3 in DNA: TGTGCCAGCAGTTTATATTTTAGCGGGACAGGGAAGATCGGGGAGCTGTTTTTT.

The gene calls are TRBV27 and TRBJ2-1, with 7 positions matching TRBD2. Germline CDR1 reads MNHEY; CDR2 reads SMNVEV (reference sequence). This CDR3 spans 16 amino acids. V was pared by 6 bases and J by 3 bases, with 11 bases of the junction left unmatched. The CDR3 DNA follows: TGTGCCAGCAGGGATTTTAGTAGCGGGTTCTACAATGAGCAGTTCTTC. The encoded protein is CASRDFSSGFYNEQFF.

This rearrangement joins TRBV19 to TRBJ2-1, with 13 bases that match TRBD2. CDR1 and CDR2 (germline): LNHDA, SQIVND (reference sequence). This CDR3 contains 16 residues. J gave up 9 bases and V 2 bases, and 7 bases lay outside the gene matches. CDR3 loop: CASSITRTSGSTEQFF. In DNA form, the CDR3 reads TGTGCCAGTAGTATAACCCGGACTAGCGGGAGTACTGAGCAGTTCTTC.

The V and J genes are TRBV5-4 and TRBJ2-7; a possible D gene is TRBD1 (6 bases). V was cut by 9 bases and J by 0 bases, with 19 bases left in between. The germline CDR1 and CDR2 sequences are SGHNT and YYREEE (reference sequence). The CDR3 runs to 15 residues. The CDR3 protein is CATVDQGKNSYEQYF. In DNA, the CDR3 is TGTGCCACCGTAGACCAGGGGAAAAACTCCTACGAGCAGTACTTC.

This clone was detected only a few times. The J gene is TRBJ2-7, the V gene TRBV4-3; TRBD2 agrees at 13 bases. Germline values: CDR1 LGHNA, CDR2 YSLEER. CDR3 size: 17 residues. The V segment lost 0 bases and the J segment 2 bases; nucleotides outside the gene matches: 4. The CDR3 DNA is TGCGCCAGCAGCCAAGATTCGGGGACTAGCGGGACCTACGAGCAGTACTTC. Its protein is CASSQDSGTSGTYEQYF.